Sequencing of this TCR beta chain was carried out in a study of T cell repertoires in cytomegalovirus infection. In the study overall: Epitope selection comprised recently identified HLA-C-restricted CMV epitopes and well-studied HLA-B-restricted CMV epitopes. Study-wide points: The response measured ex vivo was dominated by TCR beta clonotypes (HLA-C-restricted and CMV-specific). CMV carriers with the relevant HLA were identified by cumulative public TCR beta family frequency.

In TCRdb, the reads were re-called with MiXCR into one record per CDR3 protein. The sample lists some 800,000 distinct CDR3 sequences, over 25% occurring once. Per germline, CDR1 MDHEN and CDR2 SYDVKM. Trimming pared 4 bases from V and 5 bases from J, leaving 12 bases between. There are 15 residues in the CDR3. This clonotype was observed many times. Its target is not known. The genes are TRBV28 and TRBJ1-6, with a tentative D call TRBD1 (5 bases). Source: cultured CD8+ T cells from PBMCs, taken from culture after CMV antigen stimulation. The clonotype was recovered from a human donor in good health (CMV status not recorded). Some clones in this sample may be carry-over from other donors' samples. The CDR3 DNA sequence: TGTGCCAGCAGTTCCCCCGACAGAGATAATTCACCCCTCCACTTT. This codes for CASSSPDRDNSPLHF. The entire variable domain, with the rest obtained from reference TRBV28 and TRBJ1-6, is as follows: DVKVTQSSRYLVKRTGEKVFLECVQDMDHENMFWYRQDPGLGLRLIYFSYDVKMKEKGDIPEGYSVSREKKERFSLILESASTNQTSMYLCASSSPDRDNSPLHFGNGTRLTVT.